The present TCR beta chain was sequenced within a study of identifying expanded T cells in peripheral blood. CDR1 and CDR2 (germline): SEHNR, FQNEAQ (reference sequence). The CDR3 is 13 amino acids. Trimming left V 5 bases short and J 4 bases short, with 11 bases between. Libraries were prepared by immunoSEQ multiplex PCR; TCRdb keeps only in-frame clonotypes and omits some of them. Here the sample spans over 100,000 clones, roughly 90% being singletons. This clone was counted a single time. The chain links TRBV7-9 to TRBJ1-2; D is unclear. Sequenced: blood. This TCR derives from a person aged 18 to 69 in good health. The chain's CDR3 is CASSTTTAYGYTF. DNA of the CDR3: TGTGCCAGCAGCACCACCACGGCCTATGGCTACACCTTC.